Sequencing of this T cell receptor beta chain was carried out in a study of T-cell reconstitution after alpha-beta-depleted transplantation in children. Unique molecular identifiers were incorporated when the TCRbeta library was constructed. From the PCR reads, TCRdb called clonotypes with MiXCR, one entry per CDR3 protein. The repertoire holds about 540,000 distinct CDR3 sequences, with approximately 20% as singletons. This clonotype occurred a few times. This CDR3 has 15 residues. Germline CDR1 SGHRS, CDR2 YFSETQ. Trimming took off 5 bases at V and 0 bases at J, with 13 bases between the two ends. The sequencing used PBMCs from the stem cell graft donor, collected from the stem cell graft. The sequence was collected from a human donor who donated a stem cell graft to a child with acute lymphoblastic leukemia. The chain employs TRBV5-1 and TRBJ2-3, with a possible D match to TRBD2 (6 bases). This chain's CDR3 is CASRSSSGSTDTQYF. Written as DNA, the CDR3 is TGCGCCAGCAGAAGTAGTAGCGGAAGCACAGATACGCAGTATTTT.